The present TCR beta chain was sequenced within a study of T cell changes during pregnancy in multiple sclerosis. This table comes from immunoSEQ multiplex PCR, and its TCRdb copy is limited to in-frame clones, with some not included. The table records 65,000 to 85,000 clones, about nine tenths of them present only once. The count of this clone is one. This sample comprised CD4+ T cells from peripheral blood mononuclear cells, obtained after pregnancy. This sequence originates from a female donor with multiple sclerosis, enrolled in a pregnancy study.

As DNA, the CDR3 is TGCGCCAGCAGCCCTACTAGCACAGATACGCAGTATTTT. It specifies CASSPTSTDTQYF. The chain is built from TRBV5-1 and TRBJ2-3; D remains unclear. V dropped 4 bases and J dropped 0 bases, with 6 bases sitting between them. CDR1 is SGHRS and CDR2 is YFSETQ in the germline V gene. The CDR3 is 13 amino acids.